Following are 21 T cell receptor beta chains from one sample sequenced in a study of beta chain features in type 1 diabetes. Sequencing targeted expressed TCRB transcripts, as all isolated RNA had been reverse transcribed. Some clones are missing from TCRdb's copy, which holds only in-frame ones; the method was immunoSEQ multiplex PCR. There are over 500,000 clones in the sample; roughly a sixth occur only once, and around 0.1% lies in the top ten. Sequencing input: naive CD4+ T cells from blood. All receptors come from a man between 18 and 29 years old in good health.

In nucleotides, the CDR3 is TGTGCCAGCAGTGATGGCAGGGGGCCCGATCAGCCCCAGCATTTT. Protein sequence: CASSDGRGPDQPQHF. The V and J genes are TRBV6-1 and TRBJ1-5; TRBD1 agrees at 8 bases. With V trimmed by 3 bases and J by 5 bases, 6 bases remained unmatched. CDR1 is MNHNS, CDR2 SASEGT, per germline. The length of the CDR3 is 15 residues.

The gene calls are TRBV19 and TRBJ2-1; D perhaps matches TRBD2 (6 bases). Trimming shortened V by 4 bases and J by 3 bases, and 10 bases separated the two germline ends. The germline gives CDR1 LNHDA, CDR2 SQIVND (reference sequence). The CDR3 runs to 14 residues. CDR3 region: CASSSGGGYNEQFF. In nucleotides, the CDR3 is TGTGCCAGTAGTAGTGGGGGAGGCTACAATGAGCAGTTCTTC.

This clone appeared a few times. Here the CDR3 reads CASNGAAGELFF. The CDR3 DNA is TGTGCCAGCAACGGTGCCGCCGGGGAGCTGTTTTTT. The rearrangement links TRBV7-6 to TRBJ2-2; D ambiguous. Germline values: CDR1 SGHVS, CDR2 FNYEAQ. With 7 bases removed from V and 6 bases from J, the gap between germline ends came to 9 bases. The CDR3 is 12 amino acids.

This clone has more than one count but fewer than ten. This chain uses TRBV7-2 with TRBJ1-5; TRBD1 matches 9 bases. The CDR3 runs to 16 residues. The germline V gene has CDR1 SGHTA and CDR2 FQGNSA. Losses at the gene ends were 5 bases for V and 2 bases for J; bases not matched to a gene: 7. The CDR3 coding sequence is TGTGCCAGCAGCACGTACACAGGGGGCGGCAATCAGCCCCAGCATTTT. Amino acid sequence: CASSTYTGGGNQPQHF.

This rearrangement joins TRBV7-2 to TRBJ2-2; maybe TRBD2 (6 bases). V was clipped by 0 bases and J by 7 bases, with 12 bases between them. There are 15 residues in the CDR3. In germline, CDR1 is SGHTA, CDR2 FQGNSA. This chain's CDR3 is CASSLALALLGELFF. The CDR3 nucleotides read TGTGCCAGCAGCTTAGCACTAGCTCTCCTCGGGGAGCTGTTTTTT.

V usage is TRBV9 and J usage is TRBJ1-5; maybe TRBD1 (6 bases). Trimming took 0 bases from V and 5 from J, leaving 9 bases between them. This CDR3 comprises 14 residues. Germline V gene sequence: CDR1 SGDLS, CDR2 YYNGEE. The chain's CDR3 is CASSVAGGYQPQHF. Written as DNA, the CDR3 is TGTGCCAGCAGCGTAGCCGGGGGCTATCAGCCCCAGCATTTT. Combining the CDR3 with reference TRBV9 and TRBJ1-5 gives the whole variable domain DSGVTQTPKHLITATGQRVTLRCSPRSGDLSVYWYQQSLDQGLQFLIQYYNGEERAKGNILERFSAQQFPDLHSELNLSSLELGDSALYFCASSVAGGYQPQHFGDGTRLSIL.

This clone was seen a few times. The genes are TRBV7-9 and TRBJ2-5, with D hard to call. V was cut by 6 bases and J by 7 bases, with 12 bases left in between. The CDR3 extends over 12 amino acids. Germline V gene lookup returns CDR1 SEHNR and CDR2 FQNEAQ (reference sequence). This chain's CDR3 is CASRLGLGTQYF. DNA for the CDR3: TGTGCCAGCAGGTTGGGTTTAGGGACCCAGTACTTC.

The chain recombines TRBV21-1 with TRBJ2-3; TRBD2 is the table's D call, not checked against the DNA. TRBV21-1 has pseudogene status. The CDR3 is made up of 19 amino acids. CDR3 sequence reads: CASSKALLTSIGCTDTQYF. DNA of the CDR3: TGTGCCAGCAGCAAAGCGCTTTTGACTAGTATCGGTTGCACAGATACGCAGTATTTT.

This clone was observed a handful of times. The chain links TRBV9 to TRBJ2-3, with 8 nucleotides matching TRBD1. Germline V gene sequence: CDR1 SGDLS, CDR2 YYNGEE. With V trimmed by 2 bases and J by 3 bases, 8 bases remained unmatched. CDR3 length equals 16 residues. This CDR3 is CASSVSDRVMTDTQYF. Here the CDR3 DNA reads TGTGCCAGCAGCGTTTCGGACAGGGTGATGACAGATACGCAGTATTTT. The full variable domain, its missing parts supplied by reference TRBV9 and TRBJ2-3, is DSGVTQTPKHLITATGQRVTLRCSPRSGDLSVYWYQQSLDQGLQFLIQYYNGEERAKGNILERFSAQQFPDLHSELNLSSLELGDSALYFCASSVSDRVMTDTQYFGPGTRLTVL.

The chain links TRBV7-9 to TRBJ2-7; no clear D gene. Deletions cut 2 bases from V and 2 bases from J, with 4 bases between. CDR3 length: 12 amino acids. Germline V lookup: CDR1 SEHNR, CDR2 FQNEAQ (reference sequence). The DNA of the CDR3 is TGTGCCAGCAGCTTAAGGGCCTACGAGCAGTACTTC. It codes for CASSLRAYEQYF. The full variable domain, with the rest looked up from reference TRBV7-9 and TRBJ2-7, is DTGVSQNPRHKITKRGQNVTFRCDPISEHNRLYWYRQTLGQGPEFLTYFQNEAQLEKSRLLSDRFSAERPKGSFSTLEIQRTEQGDSAMYLCASSLRAYEQYFGPGTRLTVT.

This clone was observed a handful of times. The genes are TRBV9 and TRBJ1-1, with D perhaps TRBD1 (6 bases). Germline loops: CDR1 SGDLS, CDR2 YYNGEE. V lost 6 bases and J 4 bases, leaving 16 bases between the germline ends. The CDR3 runs 14 residues. The CDR3 loop reads CASTRTVGATEAFF. CDR3 sequence (DNA): TGTGCCAGCACCCGGACTGTGGGGGCCACTGAAGCTTTCTTT.

This clone was detected only a few times. The chain uses TRBV4-3 and TRBJ2-3; TRBD2 matches 7 bases. The length of the CDR3 is 17 residues. Germline lookup yields CDR1 LGHNA and CDR2 YSLEER. The trim removed 4 bases at V and 4 bases at J, leaving 14 bases unmatched. Here the CDR3 reads CASSLLVAGVRADTQYF. The CDR3 region has the DNA TGCGCCAGCAGCCTACTCGTGGCGGGAGTTCGGGCAGATACGCAGTATTTT.

This sequence joins TRBV5-1 and TRBJ2-7; D perhaps matches TRBD1 (5 bases). V was shortened by 3 bases and J by 4 bases, with 20 bases between the two germline ends. The CDR3 spans 16 residues. Germline CDR1 is SGHRS and CDR2 is YFSETQ. For the CDR3, the DNA is TGCGCCAGCAGCTCTTATCAGGGCGATGGACGGTACGAGCAGTACTTC. It specifies CASSSYQGDGRYEQYF.

This clone was counted only a few times. The chain recombines TRBV28 with TRBJ2-7; 11 bases line up with TRBD2. J was trimmed by 2 bases and V by 5 bases; bases with no gene match: 5. Germline CDR1 is MDHEN and CDR2 is SYDVKM. The CDR3 has 15 amino acids. The CDR3: CASSPGTSGTYEQYF. CDR3 sequence (DNA): TGTGCCAGCAGTCCCGGGACTAGCGGTACCTACGAGCAGTACTTC.

The chain employs TRBV25-1 and TRBJ2-6, with D possibly TRBD1 on 6 matching bases. The germline V and J ends were trimmed by 3 bases and 0 bases, with 6 bases remaining between them. Per germline, CDR1 MGHDK and CDR2 SYGVNS. CDR3 length: 15 amino acids. The CDR3 reads CASSDRGSGANVLTF. In nucleotides, the CDR3 is TGTGCCAGCAGTGACAGGGGCTCTGGGGCCAACGTCCTGACTTTC.

The V call is TRBV6-1, the J call TRBJ2-6; 8 nucleotides agree with TRBD2. This CDR3 has 15 residues. The ends lost 7 bases at V and 3 bases at J; junction bases unmatched: 5. The germline V gene encodes CDR1 MNHNS and CDR2 SASEGT. For the CDR3, the DNA is TGTGCCAGCACCCCGGGAGGGCTTGGGGCCAACGTCCTGACTTTC. It specifies CASTPGGLGANVLTF.

The gene calls are TRBV9 and TRBJ2-7; TRBD2 aligns across 8 bases. Per germline, CDR1 SGDLS and CDR2 YYNGEE. The CDR3 has 15 amino acids. The ends lost 0 bases at V and 0 bases at J; junction bases unmatched: 2. The CDR3 protein is CASSVGGRLSYEQYF. CDR3 sequence (DNA): TGTGCCAGCAGCGTAGGCGGGAGGCTCTCCTACGAGCAGTACTTC. The whole variable domain, remainder taken from reference TRBV9 and TRBJ2-7, is DSGVTQTPKHLITATGQRVTLRCSPRSGDLSVYWYQQSLDQGLQFLIQYYNGEERAKGNILERFSAQQFPDLHSELNLSSLELGDSALYFCASSVGGRLSYEQYFGPGTRLTVT.

This clone was seen more than once but under ten times. The chain employs TRBV29-1 and TRBJ2-7, with 8 bases lining up with TRBD1. The germline gives CDR1 SQVTM, CDR2 ANQGSEA. Trimming removed 6 bases from V and 0 bases from J; junction bases left unmatched: 7. The CDR3 runs to 14 residues. The chain's CDR3 is CSVLTGGSSYEQYF. Written as DNA, the CDR3 is TGCAGCGTCTTAACAGGGGGTAGCTCCTACGAGCAGTACTTC.

CDR3 nucleotides: TGTGCCAGCAGCTTAACGGGACTAGCGGGAGTTAGCACAGATACGCAGTATTTT. This encodes CASSLTGLAGVSTDTQYF. The chain combines TRBV7-3 with TRBJ2-3; 14 positions match TRBD2. CDR3 size: 18 residues. V shed 0 bases, J shed 0 bases, and the junction held 2 bases outside the gene matches. The germline gives CDR1 SGHTA, CDR2 FQGTGA. Together with reference TRBV7-3 and TRBJ2-3, the CDR3 gives the full variable domain: GAGVSQTPSNKVTEKGKYVELRCDPISGHTALYWYRQSLGQGPEFLIYFQGTGAADDSGLPNDRFFAVRPEGSVSTLKIQRTERGDSAVYLCASSLTGLAGVSTDTQYFGPGTRLTVL.

The chain is built from TRBV7-9 and TRBJ2-5, with D perhaps TRBD1 or TRBD2 (5 bases each). Germline V gene sequence: CDR1 SEHNR, CDR2 FQNEAQ (reference sequence). With 5 bases removed from V and 4 bases from J, the gap between germline ends came to 14 bases. The CDR3 has 14 amino acids. CDR3 sequence: CASSLQRGAETQYF. The CDR3 DNA reads as TGTGCCAGCAGCCTGCAGAGGGGTGCAGAGACCCAGTACTTC.

This clone has more than one count but fewer than ten. This rearrangement joins TRBV6-5 to TRBJ2-2; TRBD1 matches at 8 bases. This CDR3 region has 15 residues. The V segment lost 2 bases and the J segment 7 bases; nucleotides outside the gene matches: 6. Germline CDR1 reads MNHEY; CDR2 reads SVGAGI. The CDR3 DNA is TGTGCCAGCAGTTACCGGACAGGGCTCGTCGGGGAGCTGTTTTTT. Translation: CASSYRTGLVGELFF.